The rows below give T cell receptor beta chains drawn from one sample of a study of cytomegalovirus exposure and HLA in healthy donors. The repertoire was sequenced with immunoSEQ multiplex PCR; TCRdb's copy has only in-frame clones and lacks some. The sample has more than 85,000 clones, less than 80% seen once. Sequenced sample: PBMCs. Receptors were obtained from a middle-aged man in good health and CMV-seronegative. The CDR3 runs from the conserved cysteine through the conserved F or W. The D gene is left open where the match is weak. Expanded clones are given a class, and other clones once, few, many or no size at all.

d_call	clone_size	v_call	cdr3_length	j_call	cdr3_nt	cdr3_aa
TRBD2	once	TRBV7-3	17	TRBJ2-1	TGTGCCAGCAGCTTAACCAGCGGGGGGAGAACCTACAATGAGCAGTTCTTC	CASSLTSGGRTYNEQFF
-	-	TRBV5-1	14	TRBJ2-1	TGCGCCAGCACCCAAGGGGGGGTATACAATGAGCAGTTCTTC	CASTQGGVYNEQFF
-	few	TRBV5-4	14	TRBJ2-5	TGTGCCAGCAGCCTGGAGGGGGTTGCGGAGACCCAGTACTTC	CASSLEGVAETQYF
TRBD1	few	TRBV28	15	TRBJ1-1	TGTGCCAGCAGCAACCCGACAGGGAGGAACACTGAAGCTTTCTTT	CASSNPTGRNTEAFF
-	-	TRBV6-6	13	TRBJ1-4	TGTGCCAGCACCCGGGGGGCTAATGAAAAACTGTTTTTT	CASTRGANEKLFF
-	-	TRBV7-2	14	TRBJ2-5	TGTGCCAGCAGCTTAAGGGGGTACCAAGAGACCCAGTACTTC	CASSLRGYQETQYF
-	-	TRBV18	14	TRBJ1-4	TGTGCCAGCGCCTCCGGGACTATTAATGAAAAACTGTTTTTT	CASASGTINEKLFF
TRBD2	-	TRBV6-1	14	TRBJ2-5	TGTGCCGGCGGGCTAGCGGGGACTCAAGAGACCCAGTACTTC	CAGGLAGTQETQYF
-	-	TRBV4-1	14	TRBJ1-5	TGCGCCAGCAGCCAGGTAGGGGTCGGGCAGCCCCAGCATTTT	CASSQVGVGQPQHF
TRBD1	-	TRBV5-1	14	TRBJ2-7	TGCGCCAGCAGCCCGGTGGGGACAGCTTACGAGCAGTACTTC	CASSPVGTAYEQYF
-	-	TRBV28	15	TRBJ2-3	TGTGCCACCCTGACGGGGACAAGACTATTAGCTACGCAGTATTTT	CATLTGTRLLATQYF
TRBD2	-	TRBV25-1	15	TRBJ2-1	TGTGCCAGCAGCGTAGCGGGGAGCTCCTACAATGAGCAGTTCTTC	CASSVAGSSYNEQFF
TRBD1	-	TRBV7-9	14	TRBJ1-2	TGTGCCAGCAACTTTTTAGGGGGCGCTTATGGCTACACCTTC	CASNFLGGAYGYTF
TRBD2	-	TRBV6-5	16	TRBJ2-7	TGTGCCAGCAGTTACTCCGCTAGCGGGAGTCAGTACGAGCAGTACTTC	CASSYSASGSQYEQYF
-	-	TRBV27	14	TRBJ2-7	TGTGCCAGCAGCCATTCCGGGATACACTACGAGCAGTACTTC	CASSHSGIHYEQYF
TRBD2	once	TRBV7-9	15	TRBJ2-1	TGTGCCAGCTGGGGTTCTCAGCGGGACTACAATGAGCAGTTCTTC	CASWGSQRDYNEQFF
-	-	TRBV21-1	13	TRBJ2-5	TGTGCCAGCAGCGGACAGGGTCCGGAGACCCAGTACTTC	CASSGQGPETQYF
-	-	TRBV5-1	13	TRBJ2-7	TGCGCCAGTGGTGTCAGGGATGTTTACGAGCAGTACTTC	CASGVRDVYEQYF
TRBD1	-	TRBV4-3	14	TRBJ1-1	TGCGCCAGCAGCCCCAGGGGGTTTAACACTGAAGCTTTCTTT	CASSPRGFNTEAFF
-	once	TRBV25-1	14	TRBJ2-4	TGTGCCAGCAGCCCTGAGCGGGCTAAAAACATTCAGTACTTC	CASSPERAKNIQYF
TRBD1	-	TRBV9	19	TRBJ1-3	TGTGCCAGCAGCGTTTACCGGGACAGGGGGCGAAGTTTTGGAAACACCATATATTTT	CASSVYRDRGRSFGNTIYF
-	-	TRBV5-4	14	TRBJ1-2	TGTGCCAGCAGCGCGGGGGGGGAAGCTTATGGCTACACCTTC	CASSAGGEAYGYTF
-	once	TRBV28	12	TRBJ2-7	TGTGCCAGCACCCAGGGGTCCCACGAGCAGTACTTC	CASTQGSHEQYF
TRBD1	-	TRBV2	17	TRBJ1-4	TGTGCCAGCAGTAAGGGACAGGGTGGGCCAACTAATGAAAAACTGTTTTTT	CASSKGQGGPTNEKLFF
TRBD1	-	TRBV18	13	TRBJ2-7	TGTGCCAGCTCAGTACAGGGGGGCTACGAGCAGTACTTC	CASSVQGGYEQYF
-	-	TRBV4-3	16	TRBJ1-5	TGCGCCAGCAGCCAAGATTCACGGCGGACAAATCAGCCCCAGCATTTT	CASSQDSRRTNQPQHF
-	-	TRBV7-2	15	TRBJ2-4	TGTGCCAACAGCTTAGAAGGGCCGGGAAGGGACATTCAGTACTTC	CANSLEGPGRDIQYF
-	-	TRBV5-6	12	TRBJ2-3	TGTGCCAGCAGCTTGGAGCGGGATACGCAGTATTTT	CASSLERDTQYF
-	-	TRBV5-1	15	TRBJ1-4	TGCGCCAGCAGCCCGCTGGGAGGGCAGGACGAAAAACTGTTTTTT	CASSPLGGQDEKLFF
TRBD2	-	TRBV15	18	TRBJ2-1	TGTGCCACCAGACCCGGGACTAGCGGGGGGAGGTCCTACAATGAGCAGTTCTTC	CATRPGTSGGRSYNEQFF
-	-	TRBV14	15	TRBJ1-3	TGTGCCAGCAGCCAGGTGCAGGGGTTAACGGACACCATATATTTT	CASSQVQGLTDTIYF
TRBD2	-	TRBV2	17	TRBJ2-2	TGTGCCAGCAGTGTTTGGGGGGGATACTCGAACACCGGGGAGCTGTTTTTT	CASSVWGGYSNTGELFF
TRBD2	-	TRBV2	15	TRBJ2-3	TGTGCCAGCAGCGGACTAGCGGGAGGGGTAGATACGCAGTATTTT	CASSGLAGGVDTQYF
TRBD2	once	TRBV5-1	15	TRBJ2-3	TGCGCCAGCAGCTTCGATGCAGCGGGGGCAGATACGCAGTATTTT	CASSFDAAGADTQYF
-	-	TRBV19	13	TRBJ1-2	TGTGCCAGCCTCCGCGCCAGGGACTATGGCTACACCTTC	CASLRARDYGYTF
TRBD1	few	TRBV6-5	15	TRBJ1-2	TGTGCCAGCGGAATTTCCGGGACAGCATTTTATGGCTACACCTTC	CASGISGTAFYGYTF
-	-	TRBV20-1	11	TRBJ1-1	TGCAGGCCAAACAGGGAGACTAGCCCTTTCTTT	CRPNRETSPFF
TRBD1	-	TRBV2	14	TRBJ2-7	TGTGCCAGCAGTGCCGGGACAGGGGCCTACGAGCAGTACTTC	CASSAGTGAYEQYF
-	-	TRBV25-1	15	TRBJ2-4	TGTGCCAGCAGTGAATCCTTAGCGGCCAAAAACATTCAGTACTTC	CASSESLAAKNIQYF
TRBD1	once	TRBV28	15	TRBJ1-4	TGTGCCAGCAGTTCCGACAGGGGGCGGGGGGAAAAACTGTTTTTT	CASSSDRGRGEKLFF
TRBD1	-	TRBV9	13	TRBJ1-5	TGTGCCAGCAGCCTGACAGGGGATCAGCCCCAGCATTTT	CASSLTGDQPQHF
-	-	TRBV21-1	16	TRBJ2-2	TGTGCCAGCAGCAAGTTCCCGTCCTTCAACACCGGGGAGCTGTTTTTT	CASSKFPSFNTGELFF
-	-	TRBV6-1	14	TRBJ1-2	TGTGCCAGCAGTGAAACAGCAATTTTGGGTGGCTACACCTTC	CASSETAILGGYTF
-	-	TRBV19	14	TRBJ1-1	TGTGCCAGTTGTATCCGGGGAGGTCGGACTGAAGCTTTCTTT	CASCIRGGRTEAFF
-	-	TRBV11-2	18	TRBJ1-5	TGTGCCAGCAGCTTATATCCGTCATACGTACAGGATTCTCAGCCCCAGCATTTT	CASSLYPSYVQDSQPQHF
-	-	TRBV7-2	13	TRBJ1-1	TGTGCCAGCAGCCTACAGGGTGGCACTGAAGCTTTCTTT	CASSLQGGTEAFF
-	once	TRBV4-1	14	TRBJ1-1	TGCGCCAGCAGCCAAGGAGTGGGACTTTCTGAAGCTTTCTTT	CASSQGVGLSEAFF
TRBD2	-	TRBV27	13	TRBJ2-7	TGTGCCAGCAGTAGCGGGAGTCTCTACGAGCAGTACTTC	CASSSGSLYEQYF
-	few	TRBV6-5	11	TRBJ2-3	TGTGCCAGCAGCCGAGAGTTTACGCAGTATTTT	CASSREFTQYF
TRBD1	-	TRBV7-9	16	TRBJ2-7	TGTGCCAGCAGCACGAGTAGGACAGGGGTTTTCCACGAGCAGTACTTC	CASSTSRTGVFHEQYF
-	-	TRBV6-5	15	TRBJ1-1	TGTGCCAGCAGTCGGTGGGGGGGGCGCACGACTGAAGCTTTCTTT	CASSRWGGRTTEAFF